This T cell receptor beta chain was captured by sequencing in a study of blood T cell repertoires in COVID-19. The repertoire was sequenced with immunoSEQ multiplex PCR; TCRdb's copy has only in-frame clones and lacks some. The sample yields almost 250,000 clones, roughly nine tenths seen once. The V end lost 8 bases, the J end lost 3 bases, and 14 bases lay between the germline ends. Germline assignment: CDR1 SNHLY and CDR2 FYNNEI. The CDR3 has 13 residues. This TCR was sampled from a woman aged 60-75 years who had recovered from COVID-19. The sequenced sample was peripheral blood. The rearrangement joins TRBV2 to TRBJ2-7; D perhaps matches TRBD1 (5 bases). The CDR3, as DNA: TGTGCCAGCGGGGCAGGTGACCTCTACGAGCAGTACTTC. This gives the protein CASGAGDLYEQYF.